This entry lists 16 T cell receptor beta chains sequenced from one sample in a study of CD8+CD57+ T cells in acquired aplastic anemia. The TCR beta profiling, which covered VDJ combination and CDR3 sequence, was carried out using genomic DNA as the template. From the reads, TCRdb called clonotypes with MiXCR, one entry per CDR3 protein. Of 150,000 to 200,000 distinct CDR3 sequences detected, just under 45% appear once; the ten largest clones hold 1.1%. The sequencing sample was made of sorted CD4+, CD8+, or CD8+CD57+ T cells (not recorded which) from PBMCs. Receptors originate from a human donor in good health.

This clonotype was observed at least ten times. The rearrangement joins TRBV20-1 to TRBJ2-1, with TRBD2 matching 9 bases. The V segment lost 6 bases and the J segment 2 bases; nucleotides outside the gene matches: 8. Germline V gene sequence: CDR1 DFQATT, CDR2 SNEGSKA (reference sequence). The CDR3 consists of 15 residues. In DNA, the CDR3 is TGCAGTGCGGTCGGGAGCGGGGGGCCCTACAATGAGCAGTTCTTC. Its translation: CSAVGSGGPYNEQFF.

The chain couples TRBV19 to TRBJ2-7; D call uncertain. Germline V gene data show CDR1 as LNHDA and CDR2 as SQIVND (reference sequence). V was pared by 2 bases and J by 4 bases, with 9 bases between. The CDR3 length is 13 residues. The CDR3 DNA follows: TGTGCCAGTAGTATACTGGATGGGTACGAGCAGTACTTC. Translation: CASSILDGYEQYF. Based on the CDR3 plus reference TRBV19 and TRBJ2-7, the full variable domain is DGGITQSPKYLFRKEGQNVTLSCEQNLNHDAMYWYRQDPGQGLRLIYYSQIVNDFQKGDIAEGYSVSREKKESFPLTVTSAQKNPTAFYLCASSILDGYEQYFGPGTRLTVT.

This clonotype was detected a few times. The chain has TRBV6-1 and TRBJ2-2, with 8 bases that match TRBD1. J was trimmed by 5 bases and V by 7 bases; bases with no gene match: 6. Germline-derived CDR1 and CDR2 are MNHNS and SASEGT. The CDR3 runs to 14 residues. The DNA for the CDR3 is TGTGCCAGCACCCGGGACAGGTTTACCGGGGAGCTGTTTTTT. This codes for CASTRDRFTGELFF.

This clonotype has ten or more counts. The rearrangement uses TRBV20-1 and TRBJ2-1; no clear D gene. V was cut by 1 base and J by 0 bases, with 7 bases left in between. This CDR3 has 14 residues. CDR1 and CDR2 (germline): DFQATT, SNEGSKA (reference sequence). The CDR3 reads CSARGYTSYNEQFF. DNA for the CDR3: TGCAGTGCTAGAGGATATACCTCCTACAATGAGCAGTTCTTC.

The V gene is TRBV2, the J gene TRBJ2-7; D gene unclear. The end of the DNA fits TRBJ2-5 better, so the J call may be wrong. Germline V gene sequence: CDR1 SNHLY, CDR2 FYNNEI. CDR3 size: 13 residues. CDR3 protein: CASIYSVGETQYF. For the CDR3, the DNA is TGTGCCAGTATTTATTCCGTTGGGGAGACCCAGTACTTC.

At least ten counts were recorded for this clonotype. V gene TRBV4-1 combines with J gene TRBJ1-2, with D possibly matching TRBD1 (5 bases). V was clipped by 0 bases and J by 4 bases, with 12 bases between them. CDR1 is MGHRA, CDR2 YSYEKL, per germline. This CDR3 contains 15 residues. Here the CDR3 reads CASSQDPRQSYGYTF. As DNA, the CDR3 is TGCGCCAGCAGCCAAGACCCTAGACAGAGCTATGGCTACACCTTC.

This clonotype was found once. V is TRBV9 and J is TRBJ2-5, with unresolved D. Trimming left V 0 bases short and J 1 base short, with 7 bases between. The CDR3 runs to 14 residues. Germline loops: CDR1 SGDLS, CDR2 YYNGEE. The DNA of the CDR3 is TGTGCCAGCAGCGTAGGCGCGGTCCAAGAGACCCAGTACTTC. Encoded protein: CASSVGAVQETQYF.

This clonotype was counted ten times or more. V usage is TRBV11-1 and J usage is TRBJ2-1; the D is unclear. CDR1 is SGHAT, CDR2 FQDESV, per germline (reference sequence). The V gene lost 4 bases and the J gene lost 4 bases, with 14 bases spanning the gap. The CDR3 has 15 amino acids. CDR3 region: CASSSRWQTYNEQFF. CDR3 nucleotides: TGTGCCAGCAGCTCCCGGTGGCAGACTTACAATGAGCAGTTCTTC.

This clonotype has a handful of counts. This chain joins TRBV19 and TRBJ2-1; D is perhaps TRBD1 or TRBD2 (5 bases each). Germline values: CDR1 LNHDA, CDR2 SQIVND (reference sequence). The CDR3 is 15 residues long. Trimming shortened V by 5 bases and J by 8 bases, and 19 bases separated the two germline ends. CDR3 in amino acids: CASSLASGPLDEQFF. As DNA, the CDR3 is TGTGCCAGTAGTCTCGCCTCGGGGCCCTTGGATGAGCAGTTCTTC.

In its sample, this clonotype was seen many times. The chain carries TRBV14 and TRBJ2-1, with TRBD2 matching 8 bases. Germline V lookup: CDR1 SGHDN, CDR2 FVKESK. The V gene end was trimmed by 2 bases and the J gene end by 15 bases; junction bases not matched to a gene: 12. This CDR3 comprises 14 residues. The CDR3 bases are TGTGCCAGCAGCCAAACCCTCTGGAGCGGGGGTCTGTTCTTC. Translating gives CASSQTLWSGGLFF.

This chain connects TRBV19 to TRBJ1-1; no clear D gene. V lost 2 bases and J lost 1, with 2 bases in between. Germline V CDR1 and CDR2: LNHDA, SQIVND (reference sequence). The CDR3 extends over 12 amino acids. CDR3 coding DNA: TGTGCCAGTAGTATATGGAACACTGAAGCTTTCTTT. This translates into CASSIWNTEAFF.

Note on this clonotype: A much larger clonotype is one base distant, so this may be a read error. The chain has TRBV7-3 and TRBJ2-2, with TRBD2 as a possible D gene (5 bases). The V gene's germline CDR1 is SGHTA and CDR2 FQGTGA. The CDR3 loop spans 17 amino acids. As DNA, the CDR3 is TGTACCAGCAGCTCCGAGGGCACCGCCGCGAACACCGGGGAGCTGTTTTTT. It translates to CTSSSEGTAANTGELFF.

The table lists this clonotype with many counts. The CDR3 sequence: CASSYGGRRFDGYTF. The CDR3, as DNA: TGTGCCAGCAGTTATGGGGGCCGACGGTTCGATGGCTACACCTTC. The gene calls are TRBV6-5 and TRBJ1-2; a possible D gene is TRBD1 (6 bases). The CDR3 sequence is 15 residues long. The V and J ends lost 3 bases and 6 bases respectively, with 17 bases between them. CDR1 is MNHEY, CDR2 SVGAGI, per germline.

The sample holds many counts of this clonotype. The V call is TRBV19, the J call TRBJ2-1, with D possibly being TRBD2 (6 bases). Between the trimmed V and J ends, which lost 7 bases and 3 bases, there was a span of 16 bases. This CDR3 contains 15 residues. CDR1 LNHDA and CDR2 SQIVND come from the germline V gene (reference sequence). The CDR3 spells CASTPGDLGYNEQFF. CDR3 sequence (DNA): TGTGCCAGTACCCCGGGGGATCTTGGCTACAATGAGCAGTTCTTC.

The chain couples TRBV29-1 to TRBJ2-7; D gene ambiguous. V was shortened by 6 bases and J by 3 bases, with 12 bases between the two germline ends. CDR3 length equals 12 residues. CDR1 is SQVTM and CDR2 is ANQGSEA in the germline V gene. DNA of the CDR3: TGCAGCGTAAACGGAGATAACTACGAGCAGTACTTC. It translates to CSVNGDNYEQYF.

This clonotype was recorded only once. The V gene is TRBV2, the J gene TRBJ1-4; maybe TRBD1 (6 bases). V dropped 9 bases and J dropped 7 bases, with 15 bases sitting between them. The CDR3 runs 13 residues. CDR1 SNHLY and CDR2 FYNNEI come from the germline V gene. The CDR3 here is CARLGGAGEKLFF. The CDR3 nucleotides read TGTGCCAGACTCGGGGGGGCTGGTGAAAAACTGTTTTTT.